This record covers a single T cell receptor (beta chain). The source of the sample is a study of blood T cell repertoires in COVID-19. Study background: The samples span acute and convalescent COVID-19 from the United States, Italy and Spain. From T cells, B-cell-depleted T cells, or PBMCs came the material, which was cDNA or gDNA.

In the original workflow: By means of reference gene primer amplification, nucleated cell counts were estimated. The table came from immunoSEQ multiplex PCR; TCRdb's copy has only in-frame clones and leaves some out. V and J calls and clone size are given by that table; D and trimming were obtained from the DNA. The sample holds 84,000 or so clones; about 74% are singletons and the top ten take under 55%. The CDR3 contains 14 residues. The germline V gene has CDR1 MRHNA and CDR2 SNTAGT. V dropped 3 bases and J dropped 3; count of bases not matched to a gene: 1. Sequenced material: peripheral blood. This chain joins TRBV6-4 and TRBJ2-3; TRBD1 matches at 9 bases. The sequence was obtained from a human donor in a cohort sampled during active COVID-19. The CDR3 loop is CASSEQGATDTQYF. CDR3 bases: TGTGCCAGCAGTGAACAGGGGGCAACAGATACGCAGTATTTT.